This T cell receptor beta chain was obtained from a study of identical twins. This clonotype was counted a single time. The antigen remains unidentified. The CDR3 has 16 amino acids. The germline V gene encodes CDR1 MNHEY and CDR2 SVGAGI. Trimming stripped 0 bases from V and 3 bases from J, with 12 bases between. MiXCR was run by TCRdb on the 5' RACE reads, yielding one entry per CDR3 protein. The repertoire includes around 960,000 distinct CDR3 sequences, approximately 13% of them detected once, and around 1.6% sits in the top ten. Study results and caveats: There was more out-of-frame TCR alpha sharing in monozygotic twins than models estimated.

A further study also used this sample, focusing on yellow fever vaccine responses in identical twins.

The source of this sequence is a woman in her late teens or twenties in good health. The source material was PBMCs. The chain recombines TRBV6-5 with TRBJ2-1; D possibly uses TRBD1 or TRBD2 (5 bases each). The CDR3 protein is CASSYSGTIIYNEQFF. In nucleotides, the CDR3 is TGTGCCAGCAGTTACTCAGGGACCATAATCTACAATGAGCAGTTCTTC.